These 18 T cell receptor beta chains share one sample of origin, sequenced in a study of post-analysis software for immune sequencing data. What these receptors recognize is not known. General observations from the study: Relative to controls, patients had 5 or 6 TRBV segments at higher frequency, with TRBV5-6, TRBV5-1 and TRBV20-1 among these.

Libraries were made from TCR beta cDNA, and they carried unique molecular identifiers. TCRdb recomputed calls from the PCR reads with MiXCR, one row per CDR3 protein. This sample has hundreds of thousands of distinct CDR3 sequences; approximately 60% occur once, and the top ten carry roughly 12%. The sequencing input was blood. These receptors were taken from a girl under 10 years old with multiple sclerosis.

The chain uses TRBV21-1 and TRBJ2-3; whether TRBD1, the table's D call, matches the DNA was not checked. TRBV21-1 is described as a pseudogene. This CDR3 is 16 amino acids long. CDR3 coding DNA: TGTGCCAGCAGCAAGACAGGGAGATCTAGCACAGATACGCAGTATTTT. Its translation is CASSKTGRSSTDTQYF.

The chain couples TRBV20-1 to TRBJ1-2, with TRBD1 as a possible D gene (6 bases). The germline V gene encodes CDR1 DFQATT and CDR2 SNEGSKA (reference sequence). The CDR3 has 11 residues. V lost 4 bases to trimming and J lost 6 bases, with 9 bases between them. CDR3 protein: CSATGADGYTF. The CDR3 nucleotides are TGCAGTGCTACAGGGGCTGATGGCTACACCTTC.

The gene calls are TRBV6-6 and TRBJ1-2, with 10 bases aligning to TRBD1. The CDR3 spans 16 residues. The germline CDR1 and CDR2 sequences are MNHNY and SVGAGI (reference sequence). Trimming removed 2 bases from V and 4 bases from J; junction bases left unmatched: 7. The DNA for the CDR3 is TGTGCCAGCAGTTACGACCGGGGACAGGGGCTCTATGGCTACACCTTC. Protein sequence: CASSYDRGQGLYGYTF.

The CDR3 sequence is CASSSLAGGPMEAYNEQFF. The CDR3 DNA reads TGCGCCAGCAGCTCCCTAGCGGGAGGGCCGATGGAGGCTTACAATGAGCAGTTCTTC. The V call is TRBV5-1, the J call TRBJ2-1, with TRBD2 matching 12 bases. Germline CDR1 reads SGHRS; CDR2 reads YFSETQ. This CDR3 spans 19 amino acids. V gave up 3 bases and J gave up 4 bases; unmatched junction bases: 14.

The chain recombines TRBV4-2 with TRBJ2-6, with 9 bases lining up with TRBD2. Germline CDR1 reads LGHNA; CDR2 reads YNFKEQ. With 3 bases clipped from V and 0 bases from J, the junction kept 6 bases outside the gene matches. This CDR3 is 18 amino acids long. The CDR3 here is CASSQALAGSSGANVLTF. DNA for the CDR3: TGTGCCAGCAGCCAGGCCCTAGCGGGAAGCTCTGGGGCCAACGTCCTGACTTTC.

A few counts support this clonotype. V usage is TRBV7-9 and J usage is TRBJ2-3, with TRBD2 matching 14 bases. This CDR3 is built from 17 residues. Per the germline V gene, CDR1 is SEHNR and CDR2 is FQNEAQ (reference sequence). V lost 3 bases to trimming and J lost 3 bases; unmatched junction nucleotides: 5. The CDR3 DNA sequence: TGTGCCAGCAGCTTCTCCGGGACTAGCGGGAGAACAGATACGCAGTATTTT. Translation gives CASSFSGTSGRTDTQYF. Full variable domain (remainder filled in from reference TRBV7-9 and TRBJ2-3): DTGVSQNPRHKITKRGQNVTFRCDPISEHNRLYWYRQTLGQGPEFLTYFQNEAQLEKSRLLSDRFSAERPKGSFSTLEIQRTEQGDSAMYLCASSFSGTSGRTDTQYFGPGTRLTVL.

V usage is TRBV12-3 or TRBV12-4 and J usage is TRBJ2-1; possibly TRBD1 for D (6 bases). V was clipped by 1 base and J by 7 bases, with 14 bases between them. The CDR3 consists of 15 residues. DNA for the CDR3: TGTGCCAGCAGTTTAGAGACAGGCTTCTCTAATGAGCAGTTCTTC. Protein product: CASSLETGFSNEQFF.

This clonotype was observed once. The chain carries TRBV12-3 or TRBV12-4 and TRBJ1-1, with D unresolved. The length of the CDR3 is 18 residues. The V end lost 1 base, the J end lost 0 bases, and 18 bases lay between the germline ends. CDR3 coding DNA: TGTGCCAGCAGTTTAGAGAGGTGGGCCAGTAACATGAACACTGAAGCTTTCTTT. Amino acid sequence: CASSLERWASNMNTEAFF.

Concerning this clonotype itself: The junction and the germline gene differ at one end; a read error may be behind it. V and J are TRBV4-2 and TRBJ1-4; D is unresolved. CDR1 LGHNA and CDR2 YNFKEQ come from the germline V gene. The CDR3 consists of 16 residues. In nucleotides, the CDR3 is TGTGCCAGCAGCCAAGATCCGACGGCAACTAATGAAAAACCGTTTTTT. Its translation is CASSQDPTATNEKPFF.

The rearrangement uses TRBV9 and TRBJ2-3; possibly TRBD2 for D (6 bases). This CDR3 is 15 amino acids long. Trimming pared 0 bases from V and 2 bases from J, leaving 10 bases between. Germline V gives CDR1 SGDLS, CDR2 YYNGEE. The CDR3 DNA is TGTGCCAGCAGCGTAGTAGCGGCCTACACAGATACGCAGTATTTT. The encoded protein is CASSVVAAYTDTQYF. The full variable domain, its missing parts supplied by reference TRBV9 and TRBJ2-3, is DSGVTQTPKHLITATGQRVTLRCSPRSGDLSVYWYQQSLDQGLQFLIQYYNGEERAKGNILERFSAQQFPDLHSELNLSSLELGDSALYFCASSVVAAYTDTQYFGPGTRLTVL.

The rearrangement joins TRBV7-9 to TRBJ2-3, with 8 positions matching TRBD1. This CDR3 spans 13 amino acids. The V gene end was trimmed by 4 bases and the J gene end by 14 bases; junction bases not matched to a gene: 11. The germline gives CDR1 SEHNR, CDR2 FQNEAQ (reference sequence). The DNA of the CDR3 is TGTGCCAGCAGCTCGGCCGGGACAGGAGGAGGGTATTTT. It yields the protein CASSSAGTGGGYF.

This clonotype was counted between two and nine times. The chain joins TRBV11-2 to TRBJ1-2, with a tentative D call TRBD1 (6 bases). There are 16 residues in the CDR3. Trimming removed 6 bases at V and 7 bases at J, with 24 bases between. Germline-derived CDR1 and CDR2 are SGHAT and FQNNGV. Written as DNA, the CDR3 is TGTGCCAGCAGTAAAGGTCTGAGACAGGTGCGGGGTGGCTACACCTTC. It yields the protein CASSKGLRQVRGGYTF.

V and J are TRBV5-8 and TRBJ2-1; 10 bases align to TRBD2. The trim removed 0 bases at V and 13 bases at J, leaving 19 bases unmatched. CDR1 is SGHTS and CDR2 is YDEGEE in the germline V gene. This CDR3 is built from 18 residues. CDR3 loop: CASSLASFTASGSIGQFF. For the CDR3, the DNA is TGTGCCAGCAGCTTGGCCTCATTTACGGCTAGCGGGAGCATTGGCCAGTTCTTC.

The CDR3 coding sequence is TGTGCCAGCAGTTTTCGCCCGATCGAGGGCTACACCTTC. Its translation is CASSFRPIEGYTF. V usage is TRBV12-3 or TRBV12-4 and J usage is TRBJ1-2, with D hard to call. The CDR3 covers 13 residues. Trimming removed 3 bases at V and 8 bases at J, with 13 bases between.

DNA of the CDR3: TGTGCCAGCGCAGGGGGGGAAGGCACTGAAGCTTTCTTT. As protein: CASAGGEGTEAFF. V is TRBV18 and J is TRBJ1-1, with 7 positions matching TRBD1. Germline V lookup: CDR1 KGHSH, CDR2 LQKENI. The CDR3 contains 13 residues. The V segment lost 8 bases and the J segment 4 bases; nucleotides outside the gene matches: 7.

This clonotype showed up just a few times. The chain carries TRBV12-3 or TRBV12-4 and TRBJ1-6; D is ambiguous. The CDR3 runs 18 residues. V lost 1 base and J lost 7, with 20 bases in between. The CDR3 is CASSLGFPGEGRNSPLHF. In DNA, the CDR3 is TGTGCCAGCAGTTTAGGGTTCCCGGGAGAGGGCAGAAATTCACCCCTCCACTTT.

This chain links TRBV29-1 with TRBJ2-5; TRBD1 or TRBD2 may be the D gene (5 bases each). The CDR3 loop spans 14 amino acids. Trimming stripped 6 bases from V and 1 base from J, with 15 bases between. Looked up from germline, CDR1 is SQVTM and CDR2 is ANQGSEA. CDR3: CSVAVPGRQETQYF. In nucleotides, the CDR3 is TGCAGCGTGGCCGTTCCGGGACGCCAAGAGACCCAGTACTTC.

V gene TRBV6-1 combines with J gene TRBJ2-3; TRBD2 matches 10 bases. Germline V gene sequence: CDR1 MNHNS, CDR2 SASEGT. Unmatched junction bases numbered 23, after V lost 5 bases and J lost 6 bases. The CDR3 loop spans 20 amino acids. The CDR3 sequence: CASSRVWLAGEGRTRDTQYF. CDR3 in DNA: TGTGCCAGCAGTAGAGTATGGCTAGCGGGAGAGGGTAGGACGCGGGATACGCAGTATTTT.